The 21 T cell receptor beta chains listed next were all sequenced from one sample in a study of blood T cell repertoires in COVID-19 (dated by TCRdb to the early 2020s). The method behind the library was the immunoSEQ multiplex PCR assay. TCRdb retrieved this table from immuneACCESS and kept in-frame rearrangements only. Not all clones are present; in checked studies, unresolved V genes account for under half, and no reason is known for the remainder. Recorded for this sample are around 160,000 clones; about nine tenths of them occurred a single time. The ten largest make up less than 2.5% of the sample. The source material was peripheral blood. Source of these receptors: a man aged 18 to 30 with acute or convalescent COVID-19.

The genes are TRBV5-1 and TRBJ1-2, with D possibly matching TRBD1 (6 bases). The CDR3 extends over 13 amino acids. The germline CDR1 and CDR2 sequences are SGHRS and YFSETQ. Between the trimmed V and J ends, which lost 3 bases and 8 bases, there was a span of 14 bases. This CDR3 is CASSYGGAVGYTF. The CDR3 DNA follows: TGCGCCAGCAGCTATGGGGGGGCTGTAGGCTACACCTTC.

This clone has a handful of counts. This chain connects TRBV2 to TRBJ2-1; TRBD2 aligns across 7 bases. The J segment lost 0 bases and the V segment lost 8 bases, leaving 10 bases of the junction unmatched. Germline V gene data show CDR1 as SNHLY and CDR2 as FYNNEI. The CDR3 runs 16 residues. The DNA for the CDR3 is TGTGCCAGCCGCGTCGTCCTAGCGGTCTCCTACAATGAGCAGTTCTTC. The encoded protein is CASRVVLAVSYNEQFF. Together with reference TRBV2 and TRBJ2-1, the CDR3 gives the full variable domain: EPEVTQTPSHQVTQMGQEVILRCVPISNHLYFYWYRQILGQKVEFLVSFYNNEISEKSEIFDDQFSVERPDGSNFTLKIRSTKLEDSAMYFCASRVVLAVSYNEQFFGPGTRLTVL.

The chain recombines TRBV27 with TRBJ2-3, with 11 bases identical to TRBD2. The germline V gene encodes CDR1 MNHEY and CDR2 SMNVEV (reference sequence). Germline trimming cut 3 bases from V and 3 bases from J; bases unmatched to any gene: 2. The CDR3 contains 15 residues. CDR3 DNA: TGTGCCAGCAGTTTTTCTAGCGGGGGGACAGATACGCAGTATTTT. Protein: CASSFSSGGTDTQYF.

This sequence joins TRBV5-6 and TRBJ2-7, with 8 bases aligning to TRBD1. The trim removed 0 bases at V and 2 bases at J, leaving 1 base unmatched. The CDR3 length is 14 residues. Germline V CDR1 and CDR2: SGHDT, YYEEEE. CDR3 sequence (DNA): TGTGCCAGCAGCTTGGTACAGGGGGCCTACGAGCAGTACTTC. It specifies CASSLVQGAYEQYF.

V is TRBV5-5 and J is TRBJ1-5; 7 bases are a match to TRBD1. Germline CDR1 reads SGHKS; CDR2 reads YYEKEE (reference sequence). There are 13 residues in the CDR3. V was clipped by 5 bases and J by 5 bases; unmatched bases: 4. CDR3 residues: CASSLQGYQPQHF. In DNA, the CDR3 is TGTGCCAGCAGTTTACAGGGGTATCAGCCCCAGCATTTT.

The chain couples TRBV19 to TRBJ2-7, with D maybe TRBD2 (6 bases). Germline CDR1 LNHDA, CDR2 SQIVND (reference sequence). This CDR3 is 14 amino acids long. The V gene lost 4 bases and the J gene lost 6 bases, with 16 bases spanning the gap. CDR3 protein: CASSKSRDLREQYF. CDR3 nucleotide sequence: TGTGCCAGTAGTAAATCCCGGGACTTACGCGAGCAGTACTTC.

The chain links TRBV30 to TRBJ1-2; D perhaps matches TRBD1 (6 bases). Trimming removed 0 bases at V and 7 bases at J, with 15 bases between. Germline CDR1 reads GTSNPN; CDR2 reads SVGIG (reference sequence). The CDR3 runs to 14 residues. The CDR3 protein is CAWSVLGGGSGYTF. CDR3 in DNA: TGTGCCTGGAGTGTTTTAGGGGGGGGAAGTGGCTACACCTTC.

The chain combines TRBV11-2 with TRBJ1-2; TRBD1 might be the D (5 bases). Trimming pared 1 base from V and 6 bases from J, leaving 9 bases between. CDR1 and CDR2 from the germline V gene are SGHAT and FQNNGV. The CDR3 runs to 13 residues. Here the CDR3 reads CASSLVGGDGYTF. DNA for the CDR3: TGTGCCAGCAGCTTAGTTGGAGGGGATGGCTACACCTTC.

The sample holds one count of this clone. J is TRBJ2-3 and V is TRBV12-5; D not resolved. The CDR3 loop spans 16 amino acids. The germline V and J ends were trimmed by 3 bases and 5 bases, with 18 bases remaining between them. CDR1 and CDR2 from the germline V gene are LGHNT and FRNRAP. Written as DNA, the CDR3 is TGTGCTAGTGGTTTTCGAGCCCCTAAGGAGCGAGATACGCAGTATTTT. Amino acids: CASGFRAPKERDTQYF. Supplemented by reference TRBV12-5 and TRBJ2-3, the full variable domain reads DARVTQTPRHKVTEMGQEVTMRCQPILGHNTVFWYRQTMMQGLELLAYFRNRAPLDDSGMPKDRFSAEMPDATLATLKIQPSEPRDSAVYFCASGFRAPKERDTQYFGPGTRLTVL.

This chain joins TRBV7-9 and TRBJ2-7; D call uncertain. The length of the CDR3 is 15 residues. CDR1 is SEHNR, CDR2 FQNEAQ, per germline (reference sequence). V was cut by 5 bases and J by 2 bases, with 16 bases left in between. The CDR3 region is CASSLPAEDAYEQYF. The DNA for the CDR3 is TGTGCCAGCAGCCTCCCGGCTGAGGATGCCTACGAGCAGTACTTC.

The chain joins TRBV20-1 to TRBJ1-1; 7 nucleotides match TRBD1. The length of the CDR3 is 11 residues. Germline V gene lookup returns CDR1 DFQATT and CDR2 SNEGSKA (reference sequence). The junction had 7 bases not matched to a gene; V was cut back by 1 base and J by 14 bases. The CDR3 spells CSARGPRTGFF. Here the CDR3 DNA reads TGCAGTGCTAGAGGGCCGAGGACAGGCTTCTTT.

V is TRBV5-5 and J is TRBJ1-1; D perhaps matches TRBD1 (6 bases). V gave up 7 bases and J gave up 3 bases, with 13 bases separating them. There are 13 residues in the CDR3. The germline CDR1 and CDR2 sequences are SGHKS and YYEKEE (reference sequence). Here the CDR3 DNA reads TGTGCCAGCTCCGGGACACACCACACTGAAGCTTTCTTT. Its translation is CASSGTHHTEAFF.

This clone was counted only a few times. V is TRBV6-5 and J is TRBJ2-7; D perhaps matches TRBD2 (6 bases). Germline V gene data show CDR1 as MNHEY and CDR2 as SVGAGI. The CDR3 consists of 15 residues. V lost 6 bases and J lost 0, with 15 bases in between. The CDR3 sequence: CASSHPGGLSYEQYF. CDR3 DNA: TGTGCCAGCAGCCATCCCGGGGGACTCTCCTACGAGCAGTACTTC.

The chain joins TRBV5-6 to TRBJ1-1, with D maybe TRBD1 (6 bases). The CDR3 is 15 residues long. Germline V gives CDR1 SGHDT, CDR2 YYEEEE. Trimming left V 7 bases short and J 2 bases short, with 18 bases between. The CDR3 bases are TGTGCCAGCCTCCCGATTGACAGGCCCAACACTGAAGCTTTCTTT. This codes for CASLPIDRPNTEAFF.

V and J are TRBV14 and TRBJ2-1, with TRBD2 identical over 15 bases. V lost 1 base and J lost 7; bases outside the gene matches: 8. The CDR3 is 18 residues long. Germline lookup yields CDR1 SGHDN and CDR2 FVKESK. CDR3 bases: TGTGCCAGCAGCCAAGGGACTAGCGGGAGGGATGTGTATAATGAGCAGTTCTTC. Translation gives CASSQGTSGRDVYNEQFF.

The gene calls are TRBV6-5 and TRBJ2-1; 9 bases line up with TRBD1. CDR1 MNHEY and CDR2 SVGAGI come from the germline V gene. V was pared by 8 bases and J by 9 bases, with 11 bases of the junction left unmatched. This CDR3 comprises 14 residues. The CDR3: CASWEMDRGREQFF. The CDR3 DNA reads TGTGCCAGCTGGGAAATGGACAGGGGACGTGAGCAGTTCTTC.

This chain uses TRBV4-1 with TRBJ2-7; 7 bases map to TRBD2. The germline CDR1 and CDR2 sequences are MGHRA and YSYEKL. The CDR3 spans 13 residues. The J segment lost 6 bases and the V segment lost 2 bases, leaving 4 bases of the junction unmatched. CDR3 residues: CASSQNGGFEQYF. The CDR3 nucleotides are TGCGCCAGCAGCCAAAACGGGGGGTTCGAGCAGTACTTC.

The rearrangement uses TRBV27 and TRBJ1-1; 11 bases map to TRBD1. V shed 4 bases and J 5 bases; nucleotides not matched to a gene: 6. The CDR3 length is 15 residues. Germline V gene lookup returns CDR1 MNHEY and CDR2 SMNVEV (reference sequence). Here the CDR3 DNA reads TGTGCCAGCAGTTCCAGGACAGGGGGCTTAACTGAAGCTTTCTTT. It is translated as CASSSRTGGLTEAFF.

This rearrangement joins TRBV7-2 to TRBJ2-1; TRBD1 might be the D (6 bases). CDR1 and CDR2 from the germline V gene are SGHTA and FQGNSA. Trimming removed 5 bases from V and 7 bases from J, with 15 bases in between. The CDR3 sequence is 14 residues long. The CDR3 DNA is TGTGCCAGCAGCGCGGACAGACCAGGTAATGAGCAGTTCTTC. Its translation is CASSADRPGNEQFF.

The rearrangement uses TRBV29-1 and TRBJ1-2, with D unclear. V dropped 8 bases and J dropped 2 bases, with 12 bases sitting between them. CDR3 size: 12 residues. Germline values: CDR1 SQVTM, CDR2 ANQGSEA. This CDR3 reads CSSETGNYGYTF. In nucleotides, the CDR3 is TGCAGCAGCGAGACGGGGAACTATGGCTACACCTTC.

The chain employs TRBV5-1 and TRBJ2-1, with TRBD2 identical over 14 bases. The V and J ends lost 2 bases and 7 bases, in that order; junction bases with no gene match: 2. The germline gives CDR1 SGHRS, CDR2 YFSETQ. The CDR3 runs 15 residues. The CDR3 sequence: CASSFRLAGGNEQFF. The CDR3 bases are TGCGCCAGCAGCTTTAGACTAGCGGGGGGGAATGAGCAGTTCTTC.